Listed below are T cell receptor beta chains from one sample, sequenced in a study of T cell repertoires and HLA-DP antigens. For these receptors, no antigen is known. Repertoires were generated with immunoSEQ multiplex PCR, while TCRdb's copy carries only in-frame clones and drops some. The data hold about 110,000 clones, with nearly 95% observed a single time. The sequenced sample was CD4+ T cells from PBMCs. The origin of the receptors is a woman younger than 35 in good health and CMV-seronegative. The CDR3 runs from the conserved cysteine through the conserved F or W. A D gene is named only where the DNA matches it firmly. Clone size is given for some rows only: seen once, a few or many times, or a class if the clone is expanded.

d_gene | j_gene | v_gene | abundance | CDR3aa | CDR3nt
TRBD1 | TRBJ1-1 | TRBV11-2 | . | CASTPDRKMNTEAFF | TGTGCCAGCACCCCGGACAGGAAAATGAACACTGAAGCTTTCTTT
. | TRBJ2-3 | TRBV5-6 | once | CASSLAGGTDTQYF | TGTGCCAGCAGCTTGGCGGGGGGCACAGATACGCAGTATTTT
. | TRBJ2-3 | TRBV4-1 | . | CASSQLGQSLGTDTQYF | TGCGCCAGCAGCCAACTCGGACAGTCCTTGGGTACAGATACGCAGTATTTT
. | TRBJ1-4 | TRBV7-2 | . | CASSLTAGSNEKLFF | TGTGCCAGCAGCTTAACGGCAGGGTCTAATGAAAAACTGTTTTTT
. | TRBJ1-5 | TRBV10-3 | few | CAISESGPSNQPQHF | TGTGCCATCAGTGAGTCGGGACCTAGCAATCAGCCCCAGCATTTT
. | TRBJ1-5 | TRBV5-1 | . | CASSLGGPDQPQHF | TGCGCCAGCAGCTTGGGAGGGCCCGATCAGCCCCAGCATTTT
TRBD1 | TRBJ1-6 | TRBV5-4 | . | CASSLVGQGGSPLHF | TGTGCCAGCAGCTTGGTGGGACAGGGTGGTTCACCCCTCCACTTT
TRBD1 | TRBJ2-2 | TRBV12-5 | . | CASGLGLGQGSILNTGELFF | TGTGCTAGTGGTTTGGGGCTTGGACAGGGATCCATTTTGAACACCGGGGAGCTGTTTTTT
TRBD2 | TRBJ2-1 | TRBV2 | . | CASSAETSVYNEQFF | TGTGCCAGCAGTGCTGAGACTAGCGTCTACAATGAGCAGTTCTTC
TRBD2 | TRBJ2-7 | TRBV2 | . | CASSQDLTGGSEQYF | TGTGCCAGCAGTCAGGATCTAACGGGAGGGAGCGAGCAGTACTTC
TRBD1 | TRBJ1-5 | TRBV6-6 | . | CASSLGTGWANQPQHF | TGTGCCAGCAGCCTGGGGACAGGGTGGGCCAATCAGCCCCAGCATTTT
. | TRBJ1-6 | TRBV28 | few | CASTIRDTDNSPLHF | TGTGCCAGCACAATCCGGGACACAGATAATTCACCCCTCCACTTT
. | TRBJ1-2 | TRBV2 | . | CASGNYGYTF | TGTGCCAGCGGGAACTATGGCTACACCTTC
TRBD1 | TRBJ2-3 | TRBV2 | . | CASSVDRARDTQYF | TGTGCCAGCAGTGTGGACAGGGCAAGAGATACGCAGTATTTT
TRBD2 | TRBJ2-1 | TRBV2 | . | CASSGGIGLAGGPEQFF | TGTGCCAGCAGTGGCGGGATTGGACTAGCGGGAGGGCCTGAGCAGTTCTTC
. | TRBJ1-2 | TRBV18 | . | CASSRSGDNYGYTF | TGTGCCAGCTCCCGCAGCGGGGATAACTATGGCTACACCTTC
TRBD1 | TRBJ1-2 | TRBV18 | . | CASSLRDRGRGYGYTF | TGTGCCAGCTCACTCCGGGACAGGGGGCGCGGGTATGGCTACACCTTC
. | TRBJ2-1 | TRBV7-2 | . | CASSLSYYNEQFF | TGTGCCAGCAGCTTATCCTACTACAATGAGCAGTTCTTC
. | TRBJ1-5 | TRBV6-5 | . | CASSLAVGNQPQHF | TGTGCCAGCAGCCTGGCAGTTGGCAATCAGCCCCAGCATTTT
TRBD1 | TRBJ2-4 | TRBV28 | . | CASSLTLGTGKNIQYF | TGTGCCAGCAGTTTAACCCTCGGGACAGGGAAGAACATTCAGTACTTC
. | TRBJ2-1 | TRBV9 | . | CASSVLRSSYNEQFF | TGTGCCAGCAGCGTACTCAGGAGCTCCTACAATGAGCAGTTCTTC
. | TRBJ1-2 | TRBV7-2 | . | CASSHANRFYGYTF | TGTGCCAGCAGCCATGCCAACAGGTTCTATGGCTACACCTTC
TRBD1 | TRBJ1-2 | TRBV28 | . | CASSPRGTDYGYTF | TGTGCCAGCAGCCCCCGGGGGACAGACTATGGCTACACCTTC
. | TRBJ2-7 | TRBV28 | . | CASSPQAGVTYEQYF | TGTGCCAGCAGCCCTCAGGCTGGGGTCACCTACGAGCAGTACTTC
TRBD2 | TRBJ2-5 | TRBV28 | few | CASLGGKETQYF | TGTGCCAGCTTGGGGGGGAAGGAGACCCAGTACTTC
TRBD1 | TRBJ2-5 | TRBV4-2 | . | CASSQGDRDQRETQYF | TGTGCCAGCAGCCAAGGGGACAGGGACCAACGGGAGACCCAGTACTTC
TRBD1 | TRBJ1-1 | TRBV18 | . | CASSPRTGGYTEAFF | TGTGCCAGCTCACCTCGGACAGGAGGATACACTGAAGCTTTCTTT
TRBD1 | TRBJ1-1 | TRBV5-1 | once | CASSSPPGQGASNTEAFF | TGCGCCAGCAGCTCCCCCCCGGGACAGGGGGCTTCGAACACTGAAGCTTTCTTT
. | TRBJ2-7 | TRBV7-9 | . | CASSPPSINSYEQYF | TGTGCCAGCAGCCCCCCCAGCATCAATTCCTACGAGCAGTACTTC
TRBD1 | TRBJ2-7 | TRBV7-2 | . | CASSQGQGNEQYF | TGTGCCAGCAGTCAAGGACAGGGAAACGAGCAGTACTTC
TRBD1 | TRBJ2-3 | TRBV28 | . | CASSVTGGDPAYTQYF | TGTGCCAGCAGTGTCACAGGGGGCGATCCTGCTTATACGCAGTATTTT
. | TRBJ1-5 | TRBV28 | once | CASTQWDTPWGNQPQHF | TGTGCCAGCACCCAATGGGACACACCGTGGGGCAATCAGCCCCAGCATTTT
TRBD1 | TRBJ1-5 | TRBV19 | . | CASSILSTGGRNQPQHF | TGTGCCAGTAGTATACTTAGTACAGGGGGAAGGAATCAGCCCCAGCATTTT
TRBD1 | TRBJ1-1 | TRBV19 | . | CASSKRTGGLLAEAFF | TGTGCCAGTAGTAAGCGGACAGGGGGTTTATTAGCTGAAGCTTTCTTT
TRBD2 | TRBJ2-1 | TRBV7-2 | once | CASSLGLAGGLNEQFF | TGTGCCAGCAGCTTAGGGCTAGCGGGGGGGCTTAATGAGCAGTTCTTC
. | TRBJ1-1 | TRBV28 | few | CASSFGRSTEAFF | TGTGCCAGCAGTTTTGGACGAAGCACTGAAGCTTTCTTT
TRBD2 | TRBJ2-1 | TRBV4-3 | . | CASSQRSGGDSYNEQFF | TGCGCCAGCAGCCAACGAAGCGGGGGGGATTCCTACAATGAGCAGTTCTTC
. | TRBJ2-4 | TRBV13 | . | CASSPLERNIQYF | TGTGCCAGCAGCCCCCTTGAGAGAAACATTCAGTACTTC
TRBD1 | TRBJ1-2 | TRBV28 | . | CASSYRTGVYGYTF | TGTGCCAGCAGTTACCGGACAGGGGTTTATGGCTACACCTTC
. | TRBJ1-3 | TRBV19 | . | CASSISRSGNTIYF | TGTGCCAGTAGTATCTCTCGGTCTGGAAACACCATATATTTT
TRBD1 | TRBJ2-7 | TRBV5-4 | . | CASSSFRDSSSYEQYF | TGTGCCAGCAGCTCGTTCCGGGACAGCTCTTCCTACGAGCAGTACTTC
. | TRBJ1-1 | TRBV27 | . | CASSSWRMNTEAFF | TGTGCCAGCAGTTCGTGGAGAATGAACACTGAAGCTTTCTTT
. | TRBJ1-1 | TRBV9 | . | CASSTSGGRVNTEAFF | TGTGCCAGCAGCACCTCCGGGGGGAGGGTGAACACTGAAGCTTTCTTT
. | TRBJ2-2 | TRBV4-2 | once | CASSQGDRENTGELFF | TGTGCCAGCAGCCAGGGGGACCGCGAGAACACCGGGGAGCTGTTTTTT
. | TRBJ2-1 | TRBV7-3 | once | CASSPTGGTEYNEQFF | TGTGCCAGCAGCCCAACAGGCGGGACTGAATACAATGAGCAGTTCTTC
. | TRBJ2-1 | TRBV27 | . | CASIKRTALTGAEQFF | TGTGCCAGCATCAAACGCACTGCTCTTACCGGGGCTGAGCAGTTCTTC
TRBD1 | TRBJ1-1 | TRBV29-1 | . | CSVEASRRGQGAGDTEAFF | TGCAGCGTTGAAGCCTCGCGAAGGGGTCAGGGGGCAGGGGACACTGAAGCTTTCTTT
TRBD1 | TRBJ1-4 | TRBV18 | once | CASKNRGNEKLFF | TGTGCCAGCAAAAACAGGGGAAATGAAAAACTGTTTTTT
. | TRBJ2-5 | TRBV28 | . | CATTGMGSQETQYF | TGTGCCACGACAGGAATGGGAAGCCAAGAGACCCAGTACTTC
. | TRBJ1-5 | TRBV6-6 | . | CASAHGGAGQPQHF | TGTGCCAGCGCCCACGGGGGCGCGGGGCAGCCCCAGCATTTT
TRBD1 | TRBJ1-1 | TRBV18 | . | CASSPGQGGVAFF | TGTGCCAGCTCACCGGGACAGGGTGGGGTAGCTTTCTTT
. | TRBJ2-7 | TRBV7-9 | . | CASSLGGAGAIYEQYF | TGTGCCAGCAGCTTAGGCGGGGCAGGGGCAATTTACGAGCAGTACTTC
. | TRBJ2-1 | TRBV5-1 | . | CASSLDYNEQFF | TGCGCCAGCAGCTTGGACTACAATGAGCAGTTCTTC
. | TRBJ1-2 | TRBV6-6 | . | CASREGSYGYTF | TGTGCCAGCAGAGAGGGTTCCTATGGCTACACCTTC
. | TRBJ1-1 | TRBV28 | . | CASSSLTLNTEAFF | TGTGCCAGCAGCTCCTTGACACTGAACACTGAAGCTTTCTTT